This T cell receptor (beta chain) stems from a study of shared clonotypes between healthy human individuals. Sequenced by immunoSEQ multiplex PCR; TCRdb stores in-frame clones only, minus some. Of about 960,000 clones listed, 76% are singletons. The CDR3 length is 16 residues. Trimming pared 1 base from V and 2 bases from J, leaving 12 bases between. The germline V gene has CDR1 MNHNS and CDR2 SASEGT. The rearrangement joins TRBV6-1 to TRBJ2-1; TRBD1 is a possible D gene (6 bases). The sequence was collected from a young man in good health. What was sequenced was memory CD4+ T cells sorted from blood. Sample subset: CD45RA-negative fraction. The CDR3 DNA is TGTGCCAGCAGTGAAGTCCCGGGACAAGCCTACAATGAGCAGTTCTTC. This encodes CASSEVPGQAYNEQFF.